These T cell receptor beta chains were read from a single sample in a study of T cell changes during pregnancy in multiple sclerosis. This table comes from immunoSEQ multiplex PCR, and its TCRdb copy is limited to in-frame clones, with some not included. The sample yields about 40,000 clones, approximately 89% seen once. The sample here was peripheral blood, taken in the first trimester of pregnancy. These receptors all come from a female donor in good health, enrolled as a control in a pregnancy study. Both conserved end residues are part of each CDR3. D genes are given only for firm matches. Size is stated for part of the rows, as once, few or many counts, or as a class when the clone is expanded.

TRBD1,TRBV15,TRBJ2-7,medium-sized,TGTGCCACCAGCCTCGACAGGGGGGACGAGCAGTACTTC,CATSLDRGDEQYF
.,TRBV10-2,TRBJ2-4,.,TGCGCCAGCAATGATAGAAACATTCAGTACTTC,CASNDRNIQYF
TRBD1,TRBV28,TRBJ1-4,once,TGTGCCAGCAGTCTAGGGCAGGGGGAGATTGAAAAACTGTTTTTT,CASSLGQGEIEKLFF
TRBD2,TRBV4-3,TRBJ2-2,once,TGCGCCAGCAGCCAAGCTCCTAGCGGGGGGGCGAACACCGGGGAGCTGTTTTTT,CASSQAPSGGANTGELFF
.,TRBV5-1,TRBJ2-3,.,TGCGCCAGCAGCTGGGGGCTAGAGAGCACAGATACGCAGTATTTT,CASSWGLESTDTQYF
.,TRBV9,TRBJ1-1,.,TGTGCCAGCAGCGTTTCGGGTCCTGAAGCTTTCTTT,CASSVSGPEAFF
.,TRBV7-2,TRBJ2-4,.,TGTGCCAGCAGCTTCTACAGTGACCCACTTGGGAGTGCCAAAAACATTCAGTACTTC,CASSFYSDPLGSAKNIQYF
.,TRBV6-6,TRBJ1-1,once,TGTGCCAGCAGTTCGACAGTAGAAGCTTTCTTT,CASSSTVEAFF
.,TRBV19,TRBJ1-5,.,TGTGCCAGTAGTATTAGACAGGCGGGGGGCCGGGATAGCAATCAGCCCCAGCATTTT,CASSIRQAGGRDSNQPQHF
TRBD2,TRBV4-2,TRBJ2-1,.,TGTGCCAGCAGCCAAGATTGGCGGGGGGCCGAGAATGAGCAGTTCTTC,CASSQDWRGAENEQFF
.,TRBV5-5,TRBJ2-7,once,TGTGCCAGCAGCTTAGGGCGGGGAACCCCCTCCTACGAGCAGTACTTC,CASSLGRGTPSYEQYF